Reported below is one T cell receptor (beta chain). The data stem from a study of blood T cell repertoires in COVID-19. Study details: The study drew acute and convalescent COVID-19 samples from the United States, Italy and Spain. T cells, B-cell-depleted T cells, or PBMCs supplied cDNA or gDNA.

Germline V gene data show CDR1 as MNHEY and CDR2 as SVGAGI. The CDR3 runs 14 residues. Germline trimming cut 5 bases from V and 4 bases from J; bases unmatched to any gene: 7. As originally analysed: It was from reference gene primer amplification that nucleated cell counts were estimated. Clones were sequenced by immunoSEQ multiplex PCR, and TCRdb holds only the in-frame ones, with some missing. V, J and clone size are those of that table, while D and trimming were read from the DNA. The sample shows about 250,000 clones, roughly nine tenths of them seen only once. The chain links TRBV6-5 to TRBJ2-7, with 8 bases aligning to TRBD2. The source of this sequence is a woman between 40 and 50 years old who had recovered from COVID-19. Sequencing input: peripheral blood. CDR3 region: CASSRGLGRYEQYV. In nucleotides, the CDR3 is TGTGCCAGCAGTCGGGGACTAGGAAGGTACGAGCAGTACGTC.